This TCR beta chain was captured in a study of T cell responses to AZD1222 COVID-19 vaccine. Study observations and caveats: Epitopes outside B.1.351 and B.1.1.7 mutated regions reportedly drew nearly half of spike TCRs. Seropositivity was recorded at baseline in only 6 or 7 AZD1222 recipients. A mostly white British donor set with more females was recruited, and clonal diversity was possibly underestimated. The repertoires were collected only after the peak T cell response.

V was cut by 1 base and J by 0 bases, with 7 bases left in between. Germline values: CDR1 LGHDT, CDR2 YNNKEL (reference sequence). The CDR3 totals 16 residues. The protocol was immunoSEQ multiplex PCR, while the TCRdb copy is restricted to in-frame clones and leaves out a portion. Of about 70,000 clones listed, roughly 88% are singletons. A remark on this clone: What it recognizes is unknown.

The chain joins TRBV3-1 (or the pseudogene TRBV3-2) to TRBJ2-6; D ambiguous. This clonotype was sampled from an adult in good health. Material: peripheral blood, obtained on day 0 of MenACWY control vaccination. CDR3 sequence: CASSQGASSGANVLTF. CDR3 nucleotides: TGTGCCAGCAGCCAAGGCGCGAGCTCTGGGGCCAACGTCCTGACTTTC.